The TCR beta chain described here comes from a study of healthy donors' naive CD4 and CD8 T cells. Regarding the study as a whole: Naive CD4+ and CD8+ cells reportedly differed in usage of most V and J genes. Positive CDR3 charge linked to CD4+ cells, negative to CD8+ cells.

Starting from about 0.45 ug of total RNA, TCR libraries were made with linear amplification. TCRdb ran MiXCR on the reads and lists one entry per CDR3 protein. The sample comprises about 180,000 distinct CDR3 sequences, nearly 75% of which are singletons, and around 2% rests with the top ten. CD4+CD8-CD45RO-CD45RA+ cells were naive CD4+; CD8+CD4-CD45RA+CD27bright cells were naive CD8+. As for this clonotype: Its antigen remains unidentified.

The CDR3 extends over 16 amino acids. The V end was cut by 4 bases, the J end by 0 bases, with 14 bases between. CDR1 and CDR2 (germline): SGHRS, YFSETQ. The sample taken for sequencing was naive CD4+ and CD8+ T cells sorted from blood, pooled from several donors. This rearrangement joins TRBV5-1 to TRBJ1-3; D is uncertain. This clonotype originated in a pool of human donors in good health; the sample pools cells from several healthy donors. The CDR3, as DNA: TGCGCCAGCAGCGAGACCCCGGTGGCCTCTGGAAACACCATATATTTT. This codes for CASSETPVASGNTIYF.